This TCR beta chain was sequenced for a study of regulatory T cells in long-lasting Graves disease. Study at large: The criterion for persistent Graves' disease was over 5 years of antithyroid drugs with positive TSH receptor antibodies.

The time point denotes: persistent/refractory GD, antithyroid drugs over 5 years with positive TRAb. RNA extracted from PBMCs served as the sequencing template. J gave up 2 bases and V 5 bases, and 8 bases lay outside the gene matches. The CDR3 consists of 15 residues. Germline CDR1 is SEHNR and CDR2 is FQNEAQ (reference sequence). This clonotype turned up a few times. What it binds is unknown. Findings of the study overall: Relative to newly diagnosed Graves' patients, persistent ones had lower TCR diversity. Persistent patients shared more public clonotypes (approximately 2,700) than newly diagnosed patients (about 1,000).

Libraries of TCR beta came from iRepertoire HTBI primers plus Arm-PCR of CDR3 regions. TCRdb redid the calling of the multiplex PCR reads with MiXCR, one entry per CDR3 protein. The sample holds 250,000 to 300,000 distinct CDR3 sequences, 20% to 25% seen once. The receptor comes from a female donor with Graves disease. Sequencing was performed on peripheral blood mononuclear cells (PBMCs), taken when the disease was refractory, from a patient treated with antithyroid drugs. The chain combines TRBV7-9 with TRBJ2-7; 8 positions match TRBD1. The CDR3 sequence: CASSRLTGAPYEQYF. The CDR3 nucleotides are TGTGCCAGCAGCAGATTGACAGGGGCCCCCTACGAGCAGTACTTC.